Listed here are 20 T cell receptor beta chains from one sample, sequenced in a study of PD-L1 blockade in urothelial cancer. Clones were sequenced by immunoSEQ multiplex PCR, and TCRdb holds only the in-frame ones, with some missing. The table records around 46,000 clones, around 80% of them present only once. Documented time point: peripheral blood 6 weeks after treatment start. Here the sequenced sample was PBMCs, taken around atezolizumab (anti-PD-L1) treatment. All receptors come from a man aged 60 to 69 with urothelial cancer.

The rearrangement uses TRBV6-5 and TRBJ2-2; 8 bases are shared with TRBD1. Germline V gene sequence: CDR1 MNHEY, CDR2 SVGAGI. CDR3 length equals 15 residues. The junction had 2 bases not matched to a gene; V was cut back by 5 bases and J by 0 bases. CDR3 protein: CASSVDRANTGELFF. The CDR3 nucleotides are TGTGCCAGCAGTGTGGACAGGGCGAACACCGGGGAGCTGTTTTTT.

This rearrangement joins TRBV11-2 to TRBJ2-7, with a tentative D call TRBD2 (7 bases). The CDR3 extends over 14 amino acids. Looked up from germline, CDR1 is SGHAT and CDR2 is FQNNGV. V was shortened by 3 bases and J by 3 bases, with 12 bases between the two germline ends. The CDR3 here is CASSLVGGGYEQYF. The DNA of the CDR3 is TGTGCCAGCAGCTTGGTGGGAGGGGGCTACGAGCAGTACTTC. The whole variable domain, filled in from reference TRBV11-2 and TRBJ2-7, reads EAGVAQSPRYKIIEKRQSVAFWCNPISGHATLYWYQQILGQGPKLLIQFQNNGVVDDSQLPKDRFSAERLKGVDSTLKIQPAKLEDSAVYLCASSLVGGGYEQYFGPGTRLTVT.

The chain recombines TRBV14 with TRBJ1-5; D is perhaps TRBD1 (5 bases). Trimming cost V 3 bases and J 0 bases, with 12 bases left between them. Germline V gene sequence: CDR1 SGHDN, CDR2 FVKESK. The CDR3 is 16 amino acids. The CDR3, as DNA: TGTGCCAGCAGCCATCGGTTCAGGGTTAGCAATCAGCCCCAGCATTTT. Its protein is CASSHRFRVSNQPQHF.

The genes are TRBV28 and TRBJ2-1, with D tentatively TRBD1 (6 bases). From germline, CDR1 is MDHEN and CDR2 SYDVKM. This CDR3 region has 15 residues. The V gene lost 5 bases and the J gene lost 4 bases, with 15 bases spanning the gap. The CDR3 DNA reads as TGTGCCAGCAGTCCCCAGACAGGCAGATACAATGAGCAGTTCTTC. Translated, it gives CASSPQTGRYNEQFF.

This chain uses TRBV28 with TRBJ2-7, with 7 bases identical to TRBD2. The J segment lost 3 bases and the V segment lost 3 bases, leaving 2 bases of the junction unmatched. The V gene's germline CDR1 is MDHEN and CDR2 SYDVKM. The CDR3 consists of 13 residues. Here the CDR3 DNA reads TGTGCCAGCAGTTTCCCGGGAGGCTACGAGCAGTACTTC. Encoded protein: CASSFPGGYEQYF.

This chain links TRBV30 with TRBJ2-5, with TRBD1 matching 8 bases. The CDR3 has 15 residues. The trim removed 1 base at V and 1 base at J, leaving 5 bases unmatched. Per germline, CDR1 GTSNPN and CDR2 SVGIG (reference sequence). CDR3 DNA: TGTGCCTGGAGTGCCCCAGACAGGGGCCAAGAGACCCAGTACTTC. This encodes CAWSAPDRGQETQYF.

This clone was detected only a few times. The V and J genes are TRBV19 and TRBJ1-5; D is unclear. This CDR3 contains 13 residues. Trimming removed 2 bases from V and 7 bases from J, with 9 bases in between. The V gene's germline CDR1 is LNHDA and CDR2 SQIVND (reference sequence). CDR3 nucleotides: TGTGCCAGTAGTATAAGGACGGGACAGCCCCAGCATTTT. Its translation is CASSIRTGQPQHF. The variable domain in full, with the rest retrieved from reference TRBV19 and TRBJ1-5, is DGGITQSPKYLFRKEGQNVTLSCEQNLNHDAMYWYRQDPGQGLRLIYYSQIVNDFQKGDIAEGYSVSREKKESFPLTVTSAQKNPTAFYLCASSIRTGQPQHFGDGTRLSIL.

V usage is TRBV4-3 and J usage is TRBJ1-2; D is undetermined. Germline assignment: CDR1 LGHNA and CDR2 YSLEER. The CDR3 loop spans 14 amino acids. V lost 0 bases and J lost 4, with 9 bases in between. The CDR3 here is CASSQELSGYGYTF. The CDR3 DNA reads TGCGCCAGCAGCCAAGAGCTCAGTGGCTATGGCTACACCTTC.

The rearrangement joins TRBV28 to TRBJ2-3, with 9 bases fitting TRBD2. The V gene end was trimmed by 7 bases and the J gene end by 5 bases; junction bases not matched to a gene: 4. The CDR3 is 13 residues long. The germline CDR1 and CDR2 sequences are MDHEN and SYDVKM. This chain's CDR3 is CASTGLAGDTQYF. CDR3 DNA: TGTGCCAGCACGGGACTAGCAGGAGATACGCAGTATTTT.

The chain has TRBV20-1 and TRBJ2-3; D call uncertain. The CDR3 is 10 residues long. Germline V gives CDR1 DFQATT, CDR2 SNEGSKA (reference sequence). Trimming took off 4 bases at V and 6 bases at J, with 5 bases between the two ends. The CDR3 DNA is TGCAGTGCTACGGTCGATACGCAGTATTTT. Amino acid sequence: CSATVDTQYF.

This clone was counted only a few times. V is TRBV2 and J is TRBJ1-5; 8 nucleotides line up with TRBD1. CDR1 is SNHLY, CDR2 FYNNEI, per germline. V gave up 7 bases and J gave up 7 bases; unmatched junction bases: 12. CDR3 size: 15 residues. CDR3 sequence (DNA): TGTGCCAGCAACCAACGGACCGGGACAGGACAGCCCCAGCATTTT. This gives the protein CASNQRTGTGQPQHF.

The chain couples TRBV6-6 to TRBJ2-1; TRBD2 aligns across 7 bases. Germline V lookup: CDR1 MNHNY, CDR2 SVGAGI (reference sequence). This CDR3 contains 14 residues. Trimming at V came to 8 bases and at J to 1 base, leaving 5 bases not matched to a gene. The CDR3 sequence: CASCFSGSYNEQFF. CDR3 coding DNA: TGTGCCAGCTGCTTTAGCGGGTCCTACAATGAGCAGTTCTTC.

The V gene is TRBV7-6, the J gene TRBJ2-3, with 9 bases aligning to TRBD2. The J segment lost 5 bases and the V segment lost 2 bases, leaving 5 bases of the junction unmatched. Germline V gives CDR1 SGHVS, CDR2 FNYEAQ. The CDR3 runs to 15 residues. The DNA for the CDR3 is TGTGCCAGCAGCTTAATAGCGGGGGTGGGAGATACGCAGTATTTT. Its protein product is CASSLIAGVGDTQYF.

This clone was picked up a small number of times. The chain uses TRBV30 and TRBJ2-1; 9 bases are shared with TRBD2. Germline values: CDR1 GTSNPN, CDR2 SVGIG (reference sequence). The CDR3 covers 14 residues. The V and J ends lost 5 bases and 8 bases, in that order; junction bases with no gene match: 10. As DNA, the CDR3 is TGTGCCTGGGTGCGTTCTAGCGGGACATATGAGCAGTTCTTC. Translation gives CAWVRSSGTYEQFF.

J is TRBJ2-3 and V is TRBV5-6; D unresolved. V lost 3 bases, J lost 2 bases, and 22 bases lay in between. The germline gives CDR1 SGHDT, CDR2 YYEEEE. The CDR3 runs to 18 residues. In nucleotides, the CDR3 is TGTGCCAGCAGCTCCTCCAGCAGGCCACCTTCATTCACAGATACGCAGTATTTT. Amino acids: CASSSSSRPPSFTDTQYF. Supplemented by reference TRBV5-6 and TRBJ2-3, the full variable domain reads DAGVTQSPTHLIKTRGQQVTLRCSPKSGHDTVSWYQQALGQGPQFIFQYYEEEERQRGNFPDRFSGHQFPNYSSELNVNALLLGDSALYLCASSSSSRPPSFTDTQYFGPGTRLTVL.

This clone came up a few times. The V and J genes are TRBV6-5 and TRBJ1-2; no clear D gene. The CDR3 covers 16 residues. The V end lost 0 bases, the J end lost 0 bases, and 11 bases lay between the germline ends. Looked up from germline, CDR1 is MNHEY and CDR2 is SVGAGI. The chain's CDR3 is CASSYSVPTSNYGYTF. Here the CDR3 DNA reads TGTGCCAGCAGTTACTCGGTTCCCACTTCTAACTATGGCTACACCTTC.

The V gene is TRBV5-4, the J gene TRBJ2-2; no definite D call. The length of the CDR3 is 15 residues. The germline gives CDR1 SGHNT, CDR2 YYREEE (reference sequence). Trimming stripped 6 bases from V and 0 bases from J, with 12 bases between. In DNA, the CDR3 is TGTGCCAGCATCGCGACACCGACGAACACCGGGGAGCTGTTTTTT. Its translation is CASIATPTNTGELFF.

The chain links TRBV5-1 to TRBJ2-5, with D maybe TRBD1 (5 bases). V was shortened by 4 bases and J by 5 bases, with 18 bases between the two germline ends. Germline CDR1 and CDR2: SGHRS and YFSETQ. The CDR3 has 15 amino acids. The CDR3 sequence is CASSKADKGSETQYF. CDR3 bases: TGCGCCAGCAGCAAGGCGGACAAGGGCTCGGAGACCCAGTACTTC.

V is TRBV25-1 and J is TRBJ1-2, with D perhaps TRBD1 (5 bases). V was pared by 5 bases and J by 8 bases, with 15 bases between. CDR1 MGHDK and CDR2 SYGVNS come from the germline V gene. The CDR3 consists of 13 residues. The CDR3: CASSPGTFRGYTF. CDR3 DNA sequence: TGTGCCAGCAGTCCTGGGACTTTTCGGGGCTACACCTTC.

The chain carries TRBV19 and TRBJ1-5; 7 bases match TRBD1. Germline V gene sequence: CDR1 LNHDA, CDR2 SQIVND (reference sequence). This CDR3 is 16 amino acids long. The J segment lost 4 bases and the V segment lost 4 bases, leaving 10 bases of the junction unmatched. The CDR3 DNA is TGTGCCAGTAGTAACCCGCGCGGGACAGTTAATCAGCCCCAGCATTTT. Protein sequence: CASSNPRGTVNQPQHF.